This T cell receptor (beta chain) was retrieved from a study of OX40 agonist ivuxolimab in advanced cancers. The wider study: Hepatocellular carcinoma, melanoma, renal cell or head and neck cancer was diagnosed in the dose-escalation patients.

Measured with immunoSEQ multiplex PCR; TCRdb has only the in-frame clones, and not every one. The profile shows some 80,000 clones, 84% of them singletons. This CDR3 contains 15 residues. Germline loops: CDR1 SGHTA, CDR2 FQGNSA. V lost 6 bases to trimming and J lost 3 bases; unmatched junction nucleotides: 7. Overall study results and limits: Some nonresponders likewise displayed low normalized T-cell clonal expansion.

Turning to this clone: Its specificity is not known.

The chain links TRBV7-2 to TRBJ2-5; 10 bases align to TRBD2. This specimen consisted of CD4+ or CD8+ T cells sorted from blood, obtained in a trial of the OX40 agonist ivuxolimab. This clonotype originated in an adult with an advanced solid tumor such as melanoma, head and neck, liver or kidney cancer. The CDR3 sequence: CASSLFLAGEETQYF. As DNA, the CDR3 is TGTGCCAGCAGTCTCTTCCTAGCGGGAGAAGAGACCCAGTACTTC.